This TCR beta chain originates from a study of blood T cell repertoires in COVID-19. TCRdb's table, derived via immunoSEQ multiplex PCR, lists solely in-frame clones and lacks some. The repertoire includes 200,000 to 250,000 clones, about 81% of them detected once, and about 10% sits in the top ten. This sequence was found in a man aged 35 to 55 who had recovered from COVID-19. The sequenced material came from PBMCs or T cells enriched from blood (not recorded which).

CDR3 protein: CASSSGVQPQHF. CDR3 bases: TGTGCCAGCAGTTCGGGGGTACAGCCCCAGCATTTT. The chain recombines TRBV6-6 with TRBJ1-5; D is perhaps TRBD1 (5 bases). The germline V gene encodes CDR1 MNHNY and CDR2 SVGAGI (reference sequence). The CDR3 is 12 amino acids. V lost 4 bases and J lost 7, with 8 bases in between.